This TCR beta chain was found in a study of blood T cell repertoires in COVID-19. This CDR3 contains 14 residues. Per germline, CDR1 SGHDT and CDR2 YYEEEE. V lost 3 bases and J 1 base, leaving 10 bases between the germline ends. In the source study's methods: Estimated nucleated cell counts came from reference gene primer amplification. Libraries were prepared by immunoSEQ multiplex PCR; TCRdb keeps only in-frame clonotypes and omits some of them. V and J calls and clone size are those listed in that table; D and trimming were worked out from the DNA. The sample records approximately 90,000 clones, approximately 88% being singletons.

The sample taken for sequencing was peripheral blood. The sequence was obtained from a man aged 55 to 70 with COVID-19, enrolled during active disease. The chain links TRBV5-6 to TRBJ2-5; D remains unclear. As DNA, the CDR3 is TGTGCCAGCAGCTCTCGAGGCGGCCAAGAGACCCAGTACTTC. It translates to CASSSRGGQETQYF.